The subject of this entry is one T cell receptor beta chain. Its antigen is undetermined. MiXCR, run by TCRdb on the 5' RACE reads, gives a single entry per CDR3 protein. The profile covers more than 600,000 distinct CDR3 sequences, with 15% to 20% appearing a single time and about a fifth taken by the ten largest. Germline assignment: CDR1 MGHDK and CDR2 SYGVNS. With V trimmed by 0 bases and J by 6 bases, 7 bases remained unmatched. The CDR3 sequence is 18 residues long. The sample is drawn from a study of CD8 T cells in ankylosing spondylitis. Study-level findings and limits: Made up of eight or nine highly homologous variants, a TCR beta motif appeared characteristic of ankylosing spondylitis blood.

This clonotype was obtained from a male donor with ankylosing spondylitis. The chain combines TRBV25-1 with TRBJ2-1; 14 positions agree with TRBD2. Sequenced sample: blood, either unsorted or a sorted T cell fraction (not recorded which). In nucleotides, the CDR3 is TGTGCCAGCAGTGAATACGAAGGGACTAGCGGGAGTCTCAATGAGCAGTTCTTC. It codes for CASSEYEGTSGSLNEQFF.